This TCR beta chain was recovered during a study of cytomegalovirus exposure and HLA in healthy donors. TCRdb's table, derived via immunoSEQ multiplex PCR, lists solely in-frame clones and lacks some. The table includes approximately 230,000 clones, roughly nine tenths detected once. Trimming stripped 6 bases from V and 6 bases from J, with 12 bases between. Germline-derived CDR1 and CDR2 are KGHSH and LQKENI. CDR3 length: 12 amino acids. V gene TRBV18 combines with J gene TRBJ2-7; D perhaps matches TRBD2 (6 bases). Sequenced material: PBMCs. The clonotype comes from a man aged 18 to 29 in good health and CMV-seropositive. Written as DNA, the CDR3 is TGTGCCAGCTCCCAAATGCGGGGCGAGCAGTACTTC. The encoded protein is CASSQMRGEQYF.